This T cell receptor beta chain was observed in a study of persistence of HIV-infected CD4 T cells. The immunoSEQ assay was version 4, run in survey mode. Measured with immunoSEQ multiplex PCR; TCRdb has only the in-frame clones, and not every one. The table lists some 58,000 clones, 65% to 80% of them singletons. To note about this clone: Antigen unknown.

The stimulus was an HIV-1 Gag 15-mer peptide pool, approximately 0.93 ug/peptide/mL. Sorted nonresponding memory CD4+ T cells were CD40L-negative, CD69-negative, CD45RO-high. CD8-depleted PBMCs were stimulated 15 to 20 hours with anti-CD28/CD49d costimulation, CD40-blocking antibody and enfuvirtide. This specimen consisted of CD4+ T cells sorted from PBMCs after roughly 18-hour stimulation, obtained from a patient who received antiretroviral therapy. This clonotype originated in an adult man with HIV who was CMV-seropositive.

Here the CDR3 DNA reads TGCGCCAGCAGCCCCCTGATACAGGCGGCCTCTGGAAACACCATATATTTT. Translation: CASSPLIQAASGNTIYF. The rearrangement joins TRBV4-1 to TRBJ1-3; tentatively, D is TRBD1 (5 bases). The CDR3 runs to 17 residues. The V end lost 4 bases, the J end lost 0 bases, and 16 bases lay between the germline ends. CDR1 is MGHRA and CDR2 is YSYEKL in the germline V gene.